The clone carrying this TCR beta chain was detected a few times. TCRdb analysed the 5' RACE reads with MiXCR anew, one entry per CDR3 protein. The repertoire holds tens of thousands of distinct CDR3 sequences, with 3% to 4.5% as singletons. The sample originates from a study of neurological immune-mediated disorders. The wider study: Of approximately 34 multiple sclerosis patients, some 31 were relapsing-remitting and 3 secondary progressive.

Sequences were obtained from PBMCs. The source of this sequence is a man aged 25-45 years with multiple sclerosis.

CDR3 DNA sequence: TGTGCCAGCAGCTTAGAGGTTGCAGATACGCAGTATTTT. Encoded protein: CASSLEVADTQYF. The J gene is TRBJ2-3, the V gene TRBV7-6, with unresolved D. V was shortened by 1 base and J by 4 bases, with 6 bases between the two germline ends. There are 13 residues in the CDR3. CDR1 and CDR2 (germline): SGHVS, FNYEAQ.